Listed here are 23 T cell receptor beta chains from one sample, sequenced in a study of human T cells and chemical hapten exposure. Extraction yielded total RNA from whole blood (unfractionated). TCRdb ran MiXCR on the 5' RACE reads and lists one entry per CDR3 protein. The top ten hold around 1.5% of the sample, which has 130,000 or so distinct CDR3 sequences, roughly 4.1% seen once. These receptors were obtained from a female donor in good health.

This clonotype was found a few times. This chain connects TRBV10-3 to TRBJ1-4, with D tentatively TRBD1 (6 bases). This CDR3 spans 15 amino acids. Trimming shortened V by 2 bases and J by 4 bases, and 11 bases separated the two germline ends. The germline V gene has CDR1 ENHRY and CDR2 SYGVKD. The CDR3 loop reads CAISEADRGNEKLFF. The CDR3 DNA sequence: TGTGCCATCAGTGAGGCGGACAGAGGTAATGAAAAACTGTTTTTT.

This clonotype was counted many times. The V and J genes are TRBV20-1 and TRBJ1-2; D ambiguous. This CDR3 is built from 13 residues. V lost 0 bases, J lost 1 base, and 6 bases lay in between. The germline V gene encodes CDR1 DFQATT and CDR2 SNEGSKA (reference sequence). CDR3 protein: CSARDHSNYGYTF. The CDR3 nucleotides are TGCAGTGCTAGAGATCACAGTAACTATGGCTACACCTTC.

The table lists this clonotype with many counts. This chain uses TRBV5-1 with TRBJ2-2; D gene uncertain. Trimming removed 0 bases at V and 5 bases at J, with 14 bases between. The length of the CDR3 is 16 residues. Germline lookup yields CDR1 SGHRS and CDR2 YFSETQ. The CDR3 reads CASSLVAPIGTGELFF. The CDR3 DNA follows: TGCGCCAGCAGCTTGGTGGCCCCTATTGGGACCGGGGAGCTGTTTTTT.

This clonotype was seen ten or more times. V gene TRBV7-9 combines with J gene TRBJ1-1, with D perhaps matching TRBD1 (6 bases). The CDR3 length is 14 residues. Trimming removed 3 bases at V and 4 bases at J, with 12 bases between. The V gene's germline CDR1 is SEHNR and CDR2 FQNEAQ (reference sequence). CDR3 DNA sequence: TGTGCCAGCAGCTTCCGGGGACAAACCACTGAAGCTTTCTTT. Its protein is CASSFRGQTTEAFF.

This clonotype was observed many times. This sequence joins TRBV20-1 and TRBJ1-3; no clear D gene. V was cut by 2 bases and J by 1 base, with 6 bases left in between. The V gene's germline CDR1 is DFQATT and CDR2 SNEGSKA (reference sequence). The CDR3 loop spans 13 amino acids. For the CDR3, the DNA is TGCAGTGCTAGACGAGGGTCTGGAAACACCATATATTTT. This gives the protein CSARRGSGNTIYF.

This clonotype was detected ten times or more. This chain connects TRBV9 to TRBJ2-3; D gene unclear. The CDR3 sequence is 13 residues long. Trimming took 2 bases from V and 6 from J, leaving 10 bases between them. The V gene's germline CDR1 is SGDLS and CDR2 YYNGEE. The CDR3 loop is CASSVRHSDTQYF. DNA for the CDR3: TGTGCCAGCAGCGTTCGACATTCCGATACGCAGTATTTT.

This clonotype was counted many times. The chain links TRBV6-1 to TRBJ2-1; 8 nucleotides agree with TRBD1. Germline V gene sequence: CDR1 MNHNS, CDR2 SASEGT. CDR3 length equals 15 residues. V was pared by 2 bases and J by 7 bases, with 7 bases of the junction left unmatched. CDR3 protein: CASSEFVQGANEQFF. CDR3 sequence (DNA): TGTGCCAGCAGTGAATTTGTGCAGGGGGCGAATGAGCAGTTCTTC.

At least ten counts were recorded for this clonotype. This sequence joins TRBV28 and TRBJ1-6; D unclear. Trimming pared 3 bases from V and 9 bases from J, leaving 15 bases between. The CDR3 extends over 15 amino acids. Germline CDR1 is MDHEN and CDR2 is SYDVKM. CDR3 bases: TGTGCCAGCAGTTTTTTTCAAACAGAAGGTTCACCCCTCCACTTT. Translated, it gives CASSFFQTEGSPLHF.

This clonotype was counted many times. This chain connects TRBV2 to TRBJ2-1, with 15 bases aligning to TRBD2. CDR3 length equals 15 residues. Germline loops: CDR1 SNHLY, CDR2 FYNNEI. The trim removed 10 bases at V and 8 bases at J, leaving 9 bases unmatched. The CDR3 sequence: CATSGLAGGMDEQFF. The CDR3, as DNA: TGTGCCACCTCGGGACTAGCGGGGGGAATGGATGAGCAGTTCTTC.

The table lists this clonotype with a few counts. The chain combines TRBV12-3 or TRBV12-4 with TRBJ1-2; a weak D match, TRBD1 (6 bases). The V end was cut by 8 bases, the J end by 3 bases, with 16 bases between. The CDR3 is 14 residues long. The CDR3 here is CASSKQGYYYGYTF. Written as DNA, the CDR3 is TGTGCCAGCTCCAAGCAGGGGTATTACTATGGCTACACCTTC.

This clonotype was seen repeatedly, ten times or more. This chain uses TRBV7-2 with TRBJ1-1; D might be TRBD1 (5 bases). The germline V gene encodes CDR1 SGHTA and CDR2 FQGNSA. Trimming removed 4 bases at V and 0 bases at J, with 12 bases between. There are 15 residues in the CDR3. The CDR3 bases are TGTGCCAGCAGCTCCAGCCAGGGCATGAACACTGAAGCTTTCTTT. It encodes CASSSSQGMNTEAFF.

There are many counts of this clonotype. The chain carries TRBV29-1 and TRBJ1-1; D is undetermined. The CDR3 has 13 amino acids. V lost 3 bases and J lost 6, with 14 bases in between. Germline-derived CDR1 and CDR2 are SQVTM and ANQGSEA. CDR3 nucleotides: TGCAGCGTTGATGATTGGGATGAACCTGAAGCTTTCTTT. This codes for CSVDDWDEPEAFF.

This clonotype was detected ten times or more. The rearrangement uses TRBV6-2 or TRBV6-3 and TRBJ2-2; no definite D call. The CDR3 spans 13 residues. Germline CDR1 MNHEY, CDR2 SVGEGT. V lost 2 bases to trimming and J lost 4 bases, with 5 bases between them. CDR3 residues: CASSYKPTGELFF. CDR3 in DNA: TGTGCCAGCAGTTACAAGCCCACCGGGGAGCTGTTTTTT.

This clonotype was seen repeatedly, ten times or more. The V call is TRBV29-1, the J call TRBJ2-3, with 10 bases identical to TRBD2. Germline CDR1 is SQVTM and CDR2 is ANQGSEA. V gave up 4 bases and J gave up 5 bases; unmatched junction bases: 3. The CDR3 totals 13 residues. The CDR3: CSVGTSGRDTQYF. For the CDR3, the DNA is TGCAGCGTTGGGACTAGCGGAAGAGATACGCAGTATTTT.

This rearrangement joins TRBV9 to TRBJ2-1; the match to TRBD2 covers 12 bases. The CDR3 consists of 15 residues. With 3 bases clipped from V and 9 bases from J, the junction kept 7 bases outside the gene matches. Germline CDR1 reads SGDLS; CDR2 reads YYNGEE. The CDR3, as DNA: TGTGCCAGCAGCGCTAGCGGGGGGGCCCTCAGTGAGCAGTTCTTC. Its protein is CASSASGGALSEQFF.

This clonotype has a count of ten or more. This sequence joins TRBV5-1 and TRBJ2-3; 7 bases are shared with TRBD1. Trimming removed 4 bases from V and 6 bases from J; junction bases left unmatched: 14. This CDR3 spans 16 amino acids. Germline CDR1 and CDR2: SGHRS and YFSETQ. The chain's CDR3 is CASSRQETGPRDTQYF. CDR3 nucleotide sequence: TGCGCCAGCAGCCGGCAAGAGACAGGGCCACGGGATACGCAGTATTTT.

V is TRBV5-4 and J is TRBJ2-3, with 7 bases identical to TRBD2. Germline lookup yields CDR1 SGHNT and CDR2 YYREEE (reference sequence). Losses at the gene ends were 2 bases for V and 1 base for J; bases not matched to a gene: 7. This CDR3 has 16 amino acids. The CDR3 sequence: CASSFVAGVGTDTQYF. The CDR3 coding sequence is TGTGCCAGCAGCTTTGTGGCGGGGGTGGGCACAGATACGCAGTATTTT. The variable domain in full, with the rest retrieved from reference TRBV5-4 and TRBJ2-3, is ETGVTQSPTHLIKTRGQQVTLRCSSQSGHNTVSWYQQALGQGPQFIFQYYREEENGRGNFPPRFSGLQFPNYSSELNVNALELDDSALYLCASSFVAGVGTDTQYFGPGTRLTVL.

This clonotype was recorded at least ten times. CDR3 coding DNA: TGCAGCGTTGATCAGGGGCTCCGCTATGGCTACACCTTC. Translated, it gives CSVDQGLRYGYTF. The V call is TRBV29-1, the J call TRBJ1-2; possibly TRBD1 for D (6 bases). The CDR3 runs 13 residues. V lost 3 bases and J 4 bases, leaving 12 bases between the germline ends. Germline CDR1 and CDR2: SQVTM and ANQGSEA.

This clonotype was recorded at least ten times. The rearrangement joins TRBV7-9 to TRBJ1-1, with D hard to call. CDR1 SEHNR and CDR2 FQNEAQ come from the germline V gene (reference sequence). Trimming took 1 base from V and 6 from J, leaving 9 bases between them. The CDR3 is made up of 13 amino acids. The CDR3 spells CASSLVGVPEAFF. The CDR3 region has the DNA TGTGCCAGCAGCTTAGTCGGAGTGCCTGAAGCTTTCTTT.

This clonotype was recorded at least ten times. The chain uses TRBV6-6 and TRBJ2-7; D possibly matches TRBD1 or TRBD2 (5 bases each). The CDR3 loop spans 15 amino acids. Trimming shortened V by 4 bases and J by 0 bases, and 13 bases separated the two germline ends. CDR1 and CDR2 (germline): MNHNY, SVGAGI (reference sequence). Here the CDR3 reads CASSFGTGRSYEQYF. CDR3 DNA sequence: TGTGCCAGCAGTTTTGGGACCGGACGCTCCTACGAGCAGTACTTC.

This clonotype was found many times. The CDR3 sequence is CASSVKSNTEAFF. In DNA, the CDR3 is TGTGCCAGCAGCGTGAAATCGAACACTGAAGCTTTCTTT. This chain links TRBV9 with TRBJ1-1, with no clear D. The CDR3 contains 13 residues. Trimming stripped 2 bases from V and 1 base from J, with 6 bases between. Germline CDR1 and CDR2: SGDLS and YYNGEE.

This clonotype was detected many times. The CDR3 spells CSARYGVGNTIYF. In DNA form, the CDR3 reads TGCAGTGCTAGATATGGTGTTGGAAACACCATATATTTT. V and J are TRBV20-1 and TRBJ1-3, with D unclear. Germline V lookup: CDR1 DFQATT, CDR2 SNEGSKA (reference sequence). V dropped 2 bases and J dropped 3 bases, with 8 bases sitting between them. This CDR3 spans 13 amino acids.

In this sample, this clonotype turned up many times. The chain joins TRBV6-6 to TRBJ1-6; D is uncertain. The CDR3 is 14 amino acids. V was pared by 2 bases and J by 6 bases, with 8 bases between. The V gene's germline CDR1 is MNHNY and CDR2 SVGAGI (reference sequence). The CDR3 sequence is CASSYRTANSPLHF. Here the CDR3 DNA reads TGTGCCAGCAGTTACCGGACGGCTAATTCACCCCTCCACTTT.